One and the same sample provided the 21 T cell receptor beta chains below, sequenced in a study of early T cells in non-severe SARS-CoV-2 infection. TCRdb fed the 5' RACE reads into MiXCR, producing one record per CDR3 protein. The data hold about 81,000 distinct CDR3 sequences, with roughly 6% observed a single time. The sample taken for sequencing was whole blood. The receptor set was obtained from an adult who was a healthcare worker with PCR-confirmed SARS-CoV-2 infection or an uninfected control (not recorded which).

This clonotype was seen at least ten times. The V call is TRBV3-1, the J call TRBJ1-2; 9 nucleotides agree with TRBD1. With 4 bases clipped from V and 8 bases from J, the junction kept 5 bases outside the gene matches. The CDR3 extends over 13 amino acids. Germline V gene lookup returns CDR1 LGHDT and CDR2 YNNKEL (reference sequence). The CDR3, as DNA: TGTGCCAGCAGCCCCCGACAGGGGGAAGGCTACACCTTC. It encodes CASSPRQGEGYTF.

This clonotype was detected a few times. V gene TRBV6-5 combines with J gene TRBJ2-6; the D is unclear. Germline values: CDR1 MNHEY, CDR2 SVGAGI. The V end lost 7 bases, the J end lost 0 bases, and 10 bases lay between the germline ends. CDR3 length: 15 amino acids. DNA of the CDR3: TGTGCCAGCACAGGCAGAGGCTCTGGGGCCAACGTCCTGACTTTC. Translating it yields CASTGRGSGANVLTF.

This clonotype was found many times. V usage is TRBV5-5 and J usage is TRBJ2-1, with D possibly matching TRBD1 (5 bases). V shed 0 bases and J shed 7 bases, with 14 bases lying between them. Germline V lookup: CDR1 SGHKS, CDR2 YYEKEE (reference sequence). The CDR3 totals 15 residues. The CDR3 DNA sequence: TGTGCCAGCAGCTTGGCAATGGGGCGCGGAAATGAGCAGTTCTTC. Amino acids: CASSLAMGRGNEQFF.

This clonotype was detected a few times. The chain recombines TRBV7-2 with TRBJ2-7; possibly TRBD1 for D (6 bases). CDR1 and CDR2 from the germline V gene are SGHTA and FQGNSA. There are 17 residues in the CDR3. Trimming removed 5 bases from V and 7 bases from J, with 27 bases in between. The CDR3 sequence: CASSPGLGASGGREQYF. CDR3 nucleotides: TGTGCCAGCAGCCCCGGCTTGGGGGCGTCTGGGGGACGGGAGCAGTACTTC.

This clonotype was counted ten times or more. The J gene is TRBJ2-2, the V gene TRBV20-1; 7 bases agree with TRBD1. Germline CDR1 reads DFQATT; CDR2 reads SNEGSKA (reference sequence). V trimming: 5 bases; J trimming: 3 bases; junction bases outside the gene matches: 6. The CDR3 sequence is 14 residues long. The CDR3 spells CSAATGAHTGELFF. The CDR3 region has the DNA TGCAGTGCTGCTACAGGGGCCCACACCGGGGAGCTGTTTTTT.

This chain links TRBV2 with TRBJ1-1; TRBD1 might be the D (5 bases). There are 14 residues in the CDR3. V lost 7 bases to trimming and J lost 3 bases, with 15 bases between them. Germline CDR1 SNHLY, CDR2 FYNNEI. The CDR3 protein is CASIKAGTDTEAFF. CDR3 in DNA: TGTGCCAGCATTAAGGCAGGGACGGACACTGAAGCTTTCTTT.

This clonotype has just a few counts. The chain combines TRBV5-4 with TRBJ2-3, with 7 bases lining up with TRBD1. Germline V gene lookup returns CDR1 SGHNT and CDR2 YYREEE (reference sequence). The ends lost 4 bases at V and 0 bases at J; junction bases unmatched: 11. This CDR3 spans 17 amino acids. The CDR3, as DNA: TGTGCCAGCAGCCCTACAGGGGATAGAACTAGCACAGATACGCAGTATTTT. It translates to CASSPTGDRTSTDTQYF.

A note on this clonotype: A read error may account for a junction end that differs from germline. V and J are TRBV12-3 or TRBV12-4 and TRBJ2-5; TRBD2 matches at 10 bases. The CDR3 has 16 residues. The CDR3 region has the DNA TGTGCCAGCAGTTTAGCTAGCGGGGGGAGCCAAGGGACCCAGTACTTC. This encodes CASSLASGGSQGTQYF.

This clonotype was recorded many times. The chain employs TRBV7-6 and TRBJ2-1; D is uncertain. The germline V and J ends were trimmed by 2 bases and 0 bases, with 8 bases remaining between them. The CDR3 sequence is 15 residues long. The germline CDR1 and CDR2 sequences are SGHVS and FNYEAQ. The CDR3: CASSLQLLSYNEQFF. As DNA, the CDR3 is TGTGCCAGCAGCTTACAGTTGCTCTCCTACAATGAGCAGTTCTTC. Drawing the rest from reference TRBV7-6 and TRBJ2-1, the complete variable domain is GAGVSQSPRYKVTKRGQDVALRCDPISGHVSLYWYRQALGQGPEFLTYFNYEAQQDKSGLPNDRFSAERPEGSISTLTIQRTEQRDSAMYRCASSLQLLSYNEQFFGPGTRLTVL.

This clonotype was seen a few times. The rearrangement uses TRBV18 and TRBJ2-1; TRBD2 aligns across 12 bases. The trim removed 6 bases at V and 3 bases at J, leaving 3 bases unmatched. The CDR3 length is 15 residues. Germline V gene sequence: CDR1 KGHSH, CDR2 LQKENI. CDR3 bases: TGTGCCAGCTCTAAGACTAGCGGGAGCTACAATGAGCAGTTCTTC. As protein: CASSKTSGSYNEQFF.

The V and J genes are TRBV20-1 and TRBJ2-3; no reliable D call. This CDR3 is built from 14 residues. CDR1 is DFQATT, CDR2 SNEGSKA, per germline (reference sequence). V lost 5 bases and J lost 0, with 12 bases in between. The CDR3 DNA reads TGCAGTGCTCGCCCCATAGTTAGCACAGATACGCAGTATTTT. It is translated as CSARPIVSTDTQYF.

In its sample, this clonotype was seen many times. The gene calls are TRBV27 and TRBJ2-7, with 8 bases that match TRBD1. The trim removed 8 bases at V and 3 bases at J, leaving 6 bases unmatched. Germline V gene sequence: CDR1 MNHEY, CDR2 SMNVEV (reference sequence). This CDR3 spans 13 amino acids. CDR3 in DNA: TGTGCCAGCCTGGACAGGGCCAACTACGAGCAGTACTTC. Its translation is CASLDRANYEQYF.

This clonotype was seen repeatedly, ten times or more. This rearrangement joins TRBV20-1 to TRBJ2-3; the D is unclear. Germline V lookup: CDR1 DFQATT, CDR2 SNEGSKA (reference sequence). The V end lost 7 bases, the J end lost 4 bases, and 15 bases lay between the germline ends. The CDR3 consists of 13 residues. CDR3 nucleotides: TGCAGTGGGAGCCCTGGGGTCGCAGATACGCAGTATTTT. Protein: CSGSPGVADTQYF.

The table lists this clonotype with many counts. The chain carries TRBV27 and TRBJ2-7; D gene ambiguous. The CDR3 extends over 12 amino acids. Deletions cut 6 bases from V and 4 bases from J, with 10 bases between. Per germline, CDR1 MNHEY and CDR2 SMNVEV (reference sequence). The CDR3 spells CASSPDTYEQYF. The CDR3 nucleotides read TGTGCCAGCAGCCCCGACACTTACGAGCAGTACTTC.

The CDR3 region has the DNA TGTGCCAGCAGCCAACTAGCGGGGCGATCCTACGAGCAGTACTTC. Amino acids: CASSQLAGRSYEQYF. This chain links TRBV14 with TRBJ2-7; 9 nucleotides line up with TRBD2. Germline trimming cut 2 bases from V and 1 base from J; bases unmatched to any gene: 3. The germline V gene has CDR1 SGHDN and CDR2 FVKESK. The CDR3 covers 15 residues.

This clonotype has at least ten counts. The chain has TRBV28 and TRBJ2-7, with 10 bases fitting TRBD2. Germline CDR1 reads MDHEN; CDR2 reads SYDVKM. J gave up 3 bases and V 8 bases, and 13 bases lay outside the gene matches. This CDR3 spans 16 amino acids. The CDR3 region is CASRTVASGGRYEQYF. The CDR3 nucleotides read TGTGCCAGCCGTACCGTAGCTAGCGGGGGCCGCTACGAGCAGTACTTC.

Many counts were recorded for this clonotype. V is TRBV3-1 and J is TRBJ2-3; unclear D gene. The CDR3 is 12 amino acids. CDR1 and CDR2 (germline): LGHDT, YNNKEL (reference sequence). V was shortened by 3 bases and J by 2 bases, with 3 bases between the two germline ends. CDR3 DNA: TGTGCCAGCAGCCACTCCACAGATACGCAGTATTTT. Amino acids: CASSHSTDTQYF.

This clonotype showed up just a few times. The chain links TRBV4-3 to TRBJ2-7, with D tentatively TRBD2 (6 bases). Looked up from germline, CDR1 is LGHNA and CDR2 is YSLEER. CDR3 length equals 17 residues. Trimming shortened V by 4 bases and J by 6 bases, and 25 bases separated the two germline ends. CDR3 sequence: CASSPQRLAVRGREQYF. In nucleotides, the CDR3 is TGCGCCAGCAGCCCCCAACGTCTCGCGGTGCGGGGCCGCGAGCAGTACTTC.

The chain carries TRBV20-1 and TRBJ2-1; 10 bases match TRBD2. The V segment lost 0 bases and the J segment 6 bases; nucleotides outside the gene matches: 5. CDR3 size: 15 residues. Germline V gives CDR1 DFQATT, CDR2 SNEGSKA (reference sequence). CDR3: CSARDPGLASNEQFF. The CDR3 DNA follows: TGCAGTGCTAGAGATCCGGGACTAGCGAGCAATGAGCAGTTCTTC.

This clonotype has ten or more counts. J is TRBJ1-1 and V is TRBV7-9; no reliable D call. Trimming took 5 bases from V and 0 from J, leaving 7 bases between them. The germline V gene has CDR1 SEHNR and CDR2 FQNEAQ (reference sequence). This CDR3 has 13 amino acids. The CDR3 here is CASSPPLNTEAFF. CDR3 nucleotide sequence: TGTGCCAGCAGCCCCCCCCTGAACACTGAAGCTTTCTTT.

This clonotype was recorded at least ten times. V gene TRBV11-3 combines with J gene TRBJ2-5, with 16 bases fitting TRBD2. Germline CDR1 reads SGHNT; CDR2 reads YENEEA. V dropped 4 bases and J dropped 3; count of bases not matched to a gene: 2. The CDR3 totals 16 residues. Here the CDR3 DNA reads TGTGCCAGCAGCTGGGGACTAGCGGGAGGGGAAGAGACCCAGTACTTC. This codes for CASSWGLAGGEETQYF.